The text below deals with one TCR beta chain. The target antigen is unknown. The V and J ends lost 3 bases and 12 bases, in that order; junction bases with no gene match: 12. Germline V gene data show CDR1 as SGDLS and CDR2 as YYNGEE. This CDR3 is 16 amino acids long. The sample originates from a study of graft-versus-host responses after intestinal transplantation. The wider study: Transplant types were multivisceral, liver-intestinal, or isolated intestinal. Recipients were all induced with anti-thymocyte globulin, then given tacrolimus and steroids for 2 to 3 years.

Assay: immunoSEQ multiplex PCR; the TCRdb copy retains only in-frame clones and omits some. This sample carries about 120,000 clones, approximately 96% of them seen once, and the ten largest clones take around 3.3%. Study-wide findings and caveats: Researchers found GvH clones in recipient marrow, and some showed up first in ileum or blood. Levels of circulating GvH clones at their peak were associated with early post-transplant HvG declines.

This specimen was unstimulated CD8+ T cells sorted from spleen or lymph node cells, taken before intestinal transplant. V and J are TRBV9 and TRBJ2-1; 13 bases fit TRBD2. This clonotype was sampled from a human donor who received an intestinal transplant. DNA for the CDR3: TGTGCCAGCAGCGATGGGACTAGCGGGAACGAAGAAGGGCAGTTCTTC. Residues: CASSDGTSGNEEGQFF.